This T cell receptor beta chain was recorded in a study of CD8 T cells in Susac syndrome. CD8+ and CD4+ blood T cells underwent TCR beta sequencing. It was with random hexamers that roughly 0.45 to 1 ug RNA was reverse transcribed. TCRdb passed the immunoSEQ multiplex PCR reads through MiXCR, listing each CDR3 protein once. The repertoire holds under 110,000 distinct CDR3 sequences, with roughly 94% as singletons. Germline V lookup: CDR1 DFQATT, CDR2 SNEGSKA (reference sequence). Trimming took off 3 bases at V and 0 bases at J, with 8 bases between the two ends. The CDR3 sequence is 13 residues long. V gene TRBV20-1 combines with J gene TRBJ1-2; no clear D gene. The sequence came from a human donor with Susac syndrome. The sample was CD8+ T cells from PBMCs. In DNA form, the CDR3 reads TGCAGTGCTAGTGGAAATACTAACTATGGCTACACCTTC. Its translation: CSASGNTNYGYTF.